Listed here are 25 T cell receptor beta chains from one sample, sequenced in a study of vaccination effects on CD4 cells after COVID-19. Their target antigens are unknown. Antigen-specific CD4+ T cells were expanded (with viral peptide pools) by the ViraFEST assay ahead of sequencing. At the end of around 11 days of culture, CD4+ T cells were isolated. Nucleocapsid antibodies stayed negative before and after vaccination, showing no earlier SARS-CoV-2 infection. Generated by immunoSEQ multiplex PCR, the TCRdb table keeps only in-frame clones and is missing some. This table holds more than 40,000 clones, 77% found once. Material: CD4+ T cells from PBMCs cultured with HCoV-NL63 spike peptides, obtained before COVID-19 vaccination. Receptors were obtained from a human donor who received a COVID-19 vaccine.

The sample holds one count of this clone. The chain joins TRBV21-1 to TRBJ1-1; the table names TRBD1, a call not compared with the DNA. TRBV21-1 is deemed a pseudogene. This CDR3 region has 15 residues. Here the CDR3 DNA reads TGTGCCAGCAGCAAAGGCGGGGACAGAGCCACTGAAGCTTTCTTT. Its translation: CASSKGGDRATEAFF.

The chain has TRBV19 and TRBJ1-5; TRBD1 matches 11 bases. The V gene's germline CDR1 is LNHDA and CDR2 SQIVND (reference sequence). The CDR3 covers 17 residues. With V trimmed by 4 bases and J by 3 bases, 8 bases remained unmatched. This CDR3 is CASSKGQGGIANQPQHF. The CDR3 bases are TGTGCCAGTAGTAAGGGACAGGGGGGAATCGCCAATCAGCCCCAGCATTTT.

This chain links TRBV28 with TRBJ1-4; the D is unclear. V was trimmed by 5 bases and J by 0 bases, leaving 7 bases between them. This CDR3 contains 14 residues. Germline CDR1 reads MDHEN; CDR2 reads SYDVKM. Here the CDR3 reads CASSPFATNEKLFF. The CDR3 DNA is TGTGCCAGCAGTCCGTTTGCAACTAATGAAAAACTGTTTTTT. Looking up the rest from reference TRBV28 and TRBJ1-4 gives the full variable domain: DVKVTQSSRYLVKRTGEKVFLECVQDMDHENMFWYRQDPGLGLRLIYFSYDVKMKEKGDIPEGYSVSREKKERFSLILESASTNQTSMYLCASSPFATNEKLFFGSGTQLSVL.

CDR3 in amino acids: CASRLTGGTEAFF. The CDR3, as DNA: TGCGCCAGCAGACTGACTGGGGGCACTGAAGCTTTCTTT. The gene calls are TRBV5-1 and TRBJ1-1, with a weak D call TRBD1 (5 bases). The germline gives CDR1 SGHRS, CDR2 YFSETQ. V was cut by 5 bases and J by 4 bases, with 12 bases left in between. This CDR3 comprises 13 residues.

This sequence joins TRBV5-4 and TRBJ1-1; unclear D gene. V lost 0 bases and J lost 0, with 6 bases in between. CDR1 is SGHNT, CDR2 YYREEE, per germline (reference sequence). CDR3 size: 14 residues. The CDR3 sequence: CASSLDGMNTEAFF. Here the CDR3 DNA reads TGTGCCAGCAGCTTGGACGGGATGAACACTGAAGCTTTCTTT. The full variable domain, rest sourced from reference TRBV5-4 and TRBJ1-1, is ETGVTQSPTHLIKTRGQQVTLRCSSQSGHNTVSWYQQALGQGPQFIFQYYREEENGRGNFPPRFSGLQFPNYSSELNVNALELDDSALYLCASSLDGMNTEAFFGQGTRLTVV.

This clone was observed a single time. The chain combines TRBV5-1 with TRBJ2-5, with D unresolved. There are 14 residues in the CDR3. V was clipped by 4 bases and J by 1 base, with 11 bases between them. Germline V gives CDR1 SGHRS, CDR2 YFSETQ. CDR3 DNA sequence: TGCGCCAGCAGCATGGGTAGGACCCAAGAGACCCAGTACTTC. Translated, it gives CASSMGRTQETQYF.

This clone was seen a handful of times. This rearrangement joins TRBV15 to TRBJ1-3; no definite D call. The CDR3 runs to 13 residues. CDR1 and CDR2 (germline): LNHNV, YYDKDF (reference sequence). V lost 6 bases to trimming and J lost 0 bases, with 6 bases between them. The CDR3 nucleotides read TGTGCCACCAGGAGGGACTCTGGAAACACCATATATTTT. This gives the protein CATRRDSGNTIYF.

The rearrangement joins TRBV3-1 (or the pseudogene TRBV3-2) to TRBJ2-3; D unresolved. The CDR3 contains 14 residues. Germline V gene data show CDR1 as LGHDT and CDR2 as YNNKEL (reference sequence). V dropped 3 bases and J dropped 3 bases, with 10 bases sitting between them. The CDR3 region is CASSHNEMTDTQYF. CDR3 DNA: TGTGCCAGCAGCCATAACGAAATGACAGATACGCAGTATTTT.

This chain connects TRBV6-2 or TRBV6-3 to TRBJ2-5; 9 nucleotides line up with TRBD1. This CDR3 spans 16 amino acids. J was trimmed by 5 bases and V by 5 bases; bases with no gene match: 12. Germline lookup yields CDR1 MNHEY and CDR2 SVGEGT. CDR3 in amino acids: CASSDMTGGGGETQYF. The CDR3 nucleotides are TGTGCCAGCAGTGATATGACAGGGGGAGGAGGGGAGACCCAGTACTTC.

V usage is TRBV10-1 and J usage is TRBJ2-2; D unresolved. Germline V gene sequence: CDR1 WNHNN, CDR2 SYGVQD (reference sequence). The CDR3 has 14 amino acids. The germline V and J ends were trimmed by 5 bases and 3 bases, with 10 bases remaining between them. Here the CDR3 DNA reads TGCGCCAGCAGTAAAGGGCAGGACACCGGGGAGCTGTTTTTT. Protein product: CASSKGQDTGELFF.

This chain uses TRBV28 with TRBJ2-7; 9 bases agree with TRBD1. Germline V gene lookup returns CDR1 MDHEN and CDR2 SYDVKM. The V gene end was trimmed by 5 bases and the J gene end by 1 base; junction bases not matched to a gene: 9. CDR3 length equals 16 residues. The CDR3 sequence is CASSPSSGQGSYEQYV. CDR3 in DNA: TGTGCCAGCAGTCCATCCTCAGGACAGGGGTCCTACGAGCAGTACGTC.

The sample holds a few counts of this clone. V is TRBV10-3 and J is TRBJ1-1; 9 nucleotides align to TRBD1. Per germline, CDR1 ENHRY and CDR2 SYGVKD. The CDR3 is 13 amino acids. V lost 6 bases, J lost 4 bases, and 3 bases stayed unmatched. The CDR3 region is CAIRQGAGTEAFF. CDR3 DNA: TGTGCCATCAGACAGGGGGCTGGCACTGAAGCTTTCTTT.

The V and J genes are TRBV6-5 and TRBJ2-5; TRBD1 matches at 7 bases. The CDR3 spans 13 residues. J gave up 3 bases and V 5 bases, and 3 bases lay outside the gene matches. Germline V gene lookup returns CDR1 MNHEY and CDR2 SVGAGI. The CDR3 sequence is CASSRDSEETQYF. In DNA, the CDR3 is TGTGCCAGCAGTCGGGACAGCGAAGAGACCCAGTACTTC.

This rearrangement joins TRBV5-6 to TRBJ1-3; a possible D gene is TRBD1 (6 bases). The CDR3 consists of 15 residues. Trimming removed 4 bases at V and 4 bases at J, with 15 bases between. Per the germline V gene, CDR1 is SGHDT and CDR2 is YYEEEE. CDR3 DNA sequence: TGTGCCAGCAGCAGGGGGTTCGGGCCAGGAAACACCATATATTTT. It codes for CASSRGFGPGNTIYF.

The rearrangement uses TRBV6-6 and TRBJ1-5; 8 bases map to TRBD1. CDR1 and CDR2 (germline): MNHNY, SVGAGI (reference sequence). CDR3 size: 16 residues. After removal of 3 bases from V and 0 bases from J, the junction contained 4 bases not matched to a gene. The CDR3 sequence: CASSYGTGYSNQPQHF. CDR3 DNA: TGTGCCAGCAGTTATGGGACAGGTTATAGCAATCAGCCCCAGCATTTT.

The genes are TRBV6-5 and TRBJ1-1; possible D gene TRBD1, 6 bases. The CDR3 extends over 15 amino acids. The V end lost 5 bases, the J end lost 0 bases, and 13 bases lay between the germline ends. Germline V gene sequence: CDR1 MNHEY, CDR2 SVGAGI. In DNA, the CDR3 is TGTGCCAGCAGTAAGACCAGGGGCATGAACACTGAAGCTTTCTTT. Its protein product is CASSKTRGMNTEAFF.

The table lists this clone with a few counts. CDR3 amino acids: CASSLRPGESEQFF. CDR3 nucleotides: TGTGCCAGCAGTTTAAGGCCCGGGGAGAGTGAGCAGTTCTTC. This chain joins TRBV28 and TRBJ2-1, with TRBD2 as a possible D gene (5 bases). The V and J ends lost 2 bases and 9 bases respectively, with 14 bases between them. This CDR3 contains 14 residues. Germline CDR1 and CDR2: MDHEN and SYDVKM.

This rearrangement joins TRBV15 to TRBJ2-7, with 7 positions matching TRBD1. The CDR3 covers 14 residues. V lost 3 bases, J lost 4 bases, and 6 bases stayed unmatched. Germline lookup yields CDR1 LNHNV and CDR2 YYDKDF (reference sequence). The CDR3 loop reads CATSRETGFYEQYV. For the CDR3, the DNA is TGTGCCACCAGCAGGGAGACAGGGTTTTACGAGCAGTACGTC.

The chain carries TRBV2 and TRBJ2-2, with D unresolved. The germline V and J ends were trimmed by 8 bases and 4 bases, with 11 bases remaining between them. Germline CDR1 and CDR2: SNHLY and FYNNEI. This CDR3 region has 13 residues. The CDR3 DNA reads as TGTGCCAGCGGTTTGACGGGCACCGGGGAGCTGTTTTTT. This codes for CASGLTGTGELFF.

The chain links TRBV9 to TRBJ1-2, with D possibly TRBD1 on 5 matching bases. Germline CDR1 is SGDLS and CDR2 is YYNGEE. V lost 0 bases, J lost 4 bases, and 13 bases lay in between. The CDR3 has 15 amino acids. The CDR3 sequence: CASSVDWSGTYGYTF. CDR3 DNA: TGTGCCAGCAGCGTAGATTGGTCAGGGACCTATGGCTACACCTTC.

This clone occurred a few times. The chain has TRBV28 and TRBJ1-6; no reliable D call. The CDR3 totals 16 residues. CDR1 is MDHEN, CDR2 SYDVKM, per germline. Trimming took 5 bases from V and 7 from J, leaving 18 bases between them. CDR3 nucleotide sequence: TGTGCCAGCAGTCCCCCCCACGGGCAGTTCAATTCACCCCTCCACTTT. Residues: CASSPPHGQFNSPLHF.

This chain joins TRBV6-5 and TRBJ1-5; D is uncertain. This CDR3 is built from 13 residues. V was pared by 8 bases and J by 2 bases, with 10 bases between. Germline assignment: CDR1 MNHEY and CDR2 SVGAGI. This chain's CDR3 is CASQYWGNQPQHF. CDR3 in DNA: TGTGCCAGCCAGTATTGGGGCAATCAGCCCCAGCATTTT.

The chain recombines TRBV18 with TRBJ2-5, with D perhaps given as TRBD1 or TRBD2 (6 bases each). V dropped 2 bases and J dropped 4 bases, with 11 bases sitting between them. CDR1 KGHSH and CDR2 LQKENI come from the germline V gene. The CDR3 runs 14 residues. The CDR3 bases are TGTGCCAGCTCACCATCACAGGGAGGAGAGACCCAGTACTTC. Translating gives CASSPSQGGETQYF.

This clone was detected only once. The chain has TRBV28 and TRBJ2-5; D call uncertain. This CDR3 region has 15 residues. With 3 bases removed from V and 2 bases from J, the gap between germline ends came to 13 bases. Germline CDR1 and CDR2: MDHEN and SYDVKM. CDR3 nucleotide sequence: TGTGCCAGCAGTTTCCTTGACGCACGACAAGAGACCCAGTACTTC. Translated: CASSFLDARQETQYF.

The chain recombines TRBV5-1 with TRBJ2-3; TRBD2 matches at 9 bases. The CDR3 is made up of 16 amino acids. V shed 1 base and J 2 bases; nucleotides not matched to a gene: 5. The germline V gene encodes CDR1 SGHRS and CDR2 YFSETQ. The CDR3 loop reads CASSLIAGDPTDTQYF. The CDR3, as DNA: TGCGCCAGCAGCTTGATAGCGGGGGACCCCACAGATACGCAGTATTTT.